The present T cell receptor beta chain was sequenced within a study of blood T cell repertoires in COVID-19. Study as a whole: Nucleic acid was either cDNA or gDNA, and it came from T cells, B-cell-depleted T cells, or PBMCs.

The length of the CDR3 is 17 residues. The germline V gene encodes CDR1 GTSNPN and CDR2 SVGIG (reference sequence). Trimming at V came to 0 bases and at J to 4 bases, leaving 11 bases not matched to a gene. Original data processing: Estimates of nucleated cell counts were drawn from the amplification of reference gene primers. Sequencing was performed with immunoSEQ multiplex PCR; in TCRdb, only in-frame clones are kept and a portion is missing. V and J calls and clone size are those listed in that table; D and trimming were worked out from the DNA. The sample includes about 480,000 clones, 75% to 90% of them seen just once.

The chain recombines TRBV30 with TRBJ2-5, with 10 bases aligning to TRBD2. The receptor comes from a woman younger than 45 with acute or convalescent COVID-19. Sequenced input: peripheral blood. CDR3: CAWSVFRQRGGGETQYF. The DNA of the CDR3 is TGTGCCTGGAGTGTATTTCGCCAGCGGGGGGGCGGAGAGACCCAGTACTTC.